This TCR beta chain originates from a study of glioma-infiltrating T cells after dendritic cell vaccination. Study context: Samples are from glioblastoma patients in Phase I and II dendritic cell vaccine trials.

Amplification used 60 V beta primers and 13 J beta primers. Sequenced by immunoSEQ multiplex PCR; TCRdb stores in-frame clones only, minus some. The sample has 99,000 or so clones; approximately 80% are singletons. Stated time point: after dendritic cell vaccination, including at tumor progression/relapse. The germline gives CDR1 MGHRA, CDR2 YSYEKL. The CDR3 consists of 16 residues. V lost 1 base to trimming and J lost 3 bases, with 16 bases between them. The rearrangement uses TRBV4-1 and TRBJ2-7; D remains unclear. The TCR comes from a human donor with glioblastoma. The specimen comprised blood, sampled after dendritic cell vaccination. CDR3: CASSQGGPVPYYEQYF. CDR3 bases: TGCGCCAGCAGCCAAGGTGGCCCAGTACCATACTACGAGCAGTACTTC.